These 26 T cell receptor beta chains were all obtained from the same sample, sequenced in a study of neoadjuvant anti-PD-1 for oral cavity cancer. Generated by immunoSEQ multiplex PCR, the TCRdb table keeps only in-frame clones and is missing some. The sample has over 10,000 clones; about 70% are singletons. The time point here: after neoadjuvant nivolumab, at surgical resection. Sequenced here: PBMCs, sampled after nivolumab (anti-PD-1) treatment. The source of these receptors is a person aged 40 to 85 with oral cavity squamous cell carcinoma.

V is TRBV11-2 and J is TRBJ2-1; possible D gene TRBD2, 6 bases. The V and J ends lost 2 bases and 2 bases respectively, with 16 bases between them. This CDR3 comprises 17 residues. Germline V CDR1 and CDR2: SGHAT, FQNNGV. The CDR3 region is CASSLTLGRPPYNEQFF. CDR3 nucleotides: TGTGCCAGCAGCTTAACCCTGGGGAGGCCCCCCTACAATGAGCAGTTCTTC. Drawing the rest from reference TRBV11-2 and TRBJ2-1, the complete variable domain is EAGVAQSPRYKIIEKRQSVAFWCNPISGHATLYWYQQILGQGPKLLIQFQNNGVVDDSQLPKDRFSAERLKGVDSTLKIQPAKLEDSAVYLCASSLTLGRPPYNEQFFGPGTRLTVL.

J is TRBJ2-2 and V is TRBV9; TRBD2 might be the D (5 bases). V lost 0 bases and J lost 6, with 6 bases in between. This CDR3 contains 13 residues. CDR1 is SGDLS, CDR2 YYNGEE, per germline. CDR3 protein: CASSVGGSGELFF. CDR3 nucleotides: TGTGCCAGCAGCGTAGGAGGGTCCGGGGAGCTGTTTTTT.

The chain employs TRBV5-4 and TRBJ1-3; 7 positions match TRBD1. Germline values: CDR1 SGHNT, CDR2 YYREEE (reference sequence). J lost 8 bases, V lost 4 bases, and 12 bases had no gene match. CDR3 size: 15 residues. The CDR3 is CASSQTGLFWDTIYF. Written as DNA, the CDR3 is TGTGCCAGCAGCCAGACAGGGTTGTTTTGGGACACCATATATTTT.

This clone was picked up one time. This chain links TRBV10-2 with TRBJ1-5, with 8 bases matching TRBD1. CDR3 length: 14 amino acids. With V trimmed by 6 bases and J by 5 bases, 6 bases remained unmatched. Germline CDR1 is WSHSY and CDR2 is SAAADI. CDR3 region: CASSEPGQDQPQHF. Written as DNA, the CDR3 is TGCGCCAGCAGCGAACCGGGACAGGATCAGCCCCAGCATTTT.

V and J are TRBV18 and TRBJ1-1; the D is unclear. Germline-derived CDR1 and CDR2 are KGHSH and LQKENI. V was trimmed by 3 bases and J by 5 bases, leaving 4 bases between them. CDR3 length: 11 amino acids. CDR3 DNA sequence: TGTGCCAGCTCACCCCCGACTGAAGCTTTCTTT. Protein sequence: CASSPPTEAFF.

This clone is a singleton in its sample. The chain joins TRBV7-2 to TRBJ1-4; no clear D gene. The CDR3 has 13 amino acids. In germline, CDR1 is SGHTA, CDR2 FQGNSA. V was cut by 4 bases and J by 3 bases, with 6 bases left in between. CDR3 protein: CASSYGPNEKLFF. The CDR3 bases are TGTGCCAGCAGCTATGGCCCTAATGAAAAACTGTTTTTT.

The chain is built from TRBV6-1 and TRBJ2-1, with no clear D. Germline V lookup: CDR1 MNHNS, CDR2 SASEGT. The CDR3 is made up of 13 amino acids. In DNA form, the CDR3 reads TGTGCTTGCTGGGCCATTTTTTACAATGAGCAGTTCTTC. Its protein product is CACWAIFYNEQFF.

This clone turned up a few times. The rearrangement joins TRBV9 to TRBJ2-1, with 12 positions matching TRBD2. This CDR3 spans 17 amino acids. Trimming removed 0 bases from V and 9 bases from J; junction bases left unmatched: 10. Germline V gene lookup returns CDR1 SGDLS and CDR2 YYNGEE. CDR3 DNA: TGTGCCAGCAGCGTAGGGCTAGCGGGAGGGAGTCCCGGTGAGCAGTTCTTC. Translating it yields CASSVGLAGGSPGEQFF.

V and J are TRBV7-9 and TRBJ1-4; D unresolved. Trimming left V 5 bases short and J 6 bases short, with 16 bases between. The CDR3 loop spans 15 amino acids. From germline, CDR1 is SEHNR and CDR2 FQNEAQ (reference sequence). The CDR3 DNA reads TGTGCCAGCAGCCCACCAGCGTCTGGGGATGAAAAACTGTTTTTT. This gives the protein CASSPPASGDEKLFF.

This chain uses TRBV6-6 with TRBJ1-1, with TRBD1 identical over 8 bases. There are 14 residues in the CDR3. Germline-derived CDR1 and CDR2 are MNHNY and SVGAGI (reference sequence). V trimming: 6 bases; J trimming: 1 base; junction bases outside the gene matches: 4. CDR3 nucleotide sequence: TGTGCCAGCAGCCTAGGGACAGGGAACACTGAAGCTTTCTTT. It encodes CASSLGTGNTEAFF.

V and J are TRBV5-1 and TRBJ2-1; a weak D match, TRBD2 (5 bases). CDR1 and CDR2 (germline): SGHRS, YFSETQ. This CDR3 contains 15 residues. V shed 0 bases and J shed 5 bases, with 12 bases lying between them. The CDR3 sequence: CASSLVLARHNEQFF. The CDR3 coding sequence is TGCGCCAGCAGCTTGGTTCTAGCAAGACACAATGAGCAGTTCTTC.

V gene TRBV13 combines with J gene TRBJ2-5; 8 positions agree with TRBD2. The length of the CDR3 is 14 residues. Germline V CDR1 and CDR2: PRHDT, FYEKMQ (reference sequence). Trimming took 7 bases from V and 5 from J; bases not matched to a gene: 9. This CDR3 reads CASTSGTSLETQYF. In nucleotides, the CDR3 is TGTGCCAGCACCTCCGGGACTAGTTTGGAGACCCAGTACTTC.

This clone was detected once. V gene TRBV27 combines with J gene TRBJ1-6, with D possibly matching TRBD1 (5 bases). CDR3 length: 16 residues. V was cut by 6 bases and J by 0 bases, with 12 bases left in between. Germline V gene sequence: CDR1 MNHEY, CDR2 SMNVEV (reference sequence). DNA for the CDR3: TGTGCCAGCAGATCAACGGACATCTCCTATAATTCACCCCTCCACTTT. Residues: CASRSTDISYNSPLHF.

The V gene is TRBV6-1, the J gene TRBJ1-1, with D unresolved. This CDR3 is built from 14 residues. Trimming pared 4 bases from V and 0 bases from J, leaving 9 bases between. The germline gives CDR1 MNHNS, CDR2 SASEGT. The CDR3 reads CASSVRVLNTEAFF. The CDR3 nucleotides are TGTGCCAGCAGTGTAAGGGTTTTGAACACTGAAGCTTTCTTT.

The rearrangement links TRBV5-4 to TRBJ1-5, with 7 bases lining up with TRBD1. The CDR3 is 15 amino acids. Germline CDR1 and CDR2: SGHNT and YYREEE (reference sequence). The V and J ends lost 4 bases and 3 bases, in that order; junction bases with no gene match: 7. This CDR3 reads CASSIQGNNNQPQHF. The DNA for the CDR3 is TGTGCCAGCAGCATACAGGGGAATAACAATCAGCCCCAGCATTTT.

The chain employs TRBV10-3 and TRBJ2-7; 7 nucleotides align to TRBD1. Trimming took 4 bases from V and 4 from J; bases not matched to a gene: 10. Per the germline V gene, CDR1 is ENHRY and CDR2 is SYGVKD. The CDR3 is 15 amino acids. CDR3 coding DNA: TGTGCCATCAGTGGAGGGACAGCGGATGGGTACGAGCAGTACTTC. It encodes CAISGGTADGYEQYF.

This clone came up once. The V gene is TRBV30, the J gene TRBJ1-2; possibly TRBD1 for D (5 bases). Trimming took 2 bases from V and 5 from J, leaving 15 bases between them. Germline V gives CDR1 GTSNPN, CDR2 SVGIG (reference sequence). This CDR3 is built from 14 residues. CDR3: CAWSWEGSPYGYTF. The DNA of the CDR3 is TGTGCCTGGAGTTGGGAGGGGTCCCCTTATGGCTACACCTTC.

The chain uses TRBV5-4 and TRBJ1-1; D is perhaps TRBD1 (5 bases). CDR3 length: 18 residues. Germline values: CDR1 SGHNT, CDR2 YYREEE (reference sequence). Deletions cut 2 bases from V and 1 base from J, with 21 bases between. The CDR3 nucleotides are TGTGCCAGCAGCTTTATCGTCGGGTTGGGGCTGCCGAACACTGAAGCTTTCTTT. This translates into CASSFIVGLGLPNTEAFF.

The V gene is TRBV28, the J gene TRBJ2-7; perhaps TRBD1 as D (7 bases). CDR1 is MDHEN, CDR2 SYDVKM, per germline. Deletions cut 0 bases from V and 0 bases from J, with 9 bases between. This CDR3 spans 15 amino acids. For the CDR3, the DNA is TGTGCCAGCAGTTTATGGCAGGGGGGCTCCTACGAGCAGTACTTC. Translated, it gives CASSLWQGGSYEQYF.

This clone has only a few counts. Different DNA sequences within this sample yield the same CDR3. The rearrangement links TRBV9 to TRBJ2-2; weak D call: TRBD2 (6 bases). V lost 2 bases and J 1 base, leaving 9 bases between the germline ends. The CDR3 has 15 amino acids. Germline CDR1 is SGDLS and CDR2 is YYNGEE. This chain's CDR3 is CASSVGTLNTGELFF. DNA of the CDR3: TGTGCCAGCAGCGTGGGGACTCTGAACACCGGGGAGCTGTTTTTT.

The V and J genes are TRBV19 and TRBJ1-2; D remains ambiguous. With 10 bases removed from V and 4 bases from J, the gap between germline ends came to 13 bases. In germline, CDR1 is LNHDA, CDR2 SQIVND (reference sequence). The CDR3 has 12 residues. The CDR3 nucleotides read TGTGCCACCGTAAATTGGCGCTATGGCTACACCTTC. It yields the protein CATVNWRYGYTF.

The chain has TRBV6-5 and TRBJ1-4; D might be TRBD1 (5 bases). Germline V CDR1 and CDR2: MNHEY, SVGAGI. The V end lost 2 bases, the J end lost 1 base, and 11 bases lay between the germline ends. This CDR3 is built from 16 residues. CDR3 loop: CASSYGDRGTNEKLFF. CDR3 coding DNA: TGTGCCAGCAGTTACGGCGACAGAGGAACTAATGAAAAACTGTTTTTT.

The chain uses TRBV11-1 and TRBJ1-1; D gene uncertain. The CDR3 length is 15 residues. V lost 4 bases and J 5 bases, leaving 17 bases between the germline ends. From germline, CDR1 is SGHAT and CDR2 FQDESV (reference sequence). The CDR3 sequence: CASSYQHGSPTEAFF. The CDR3 nucleotides are TGTGCCAGCAGCTACCAGCACGGGAGTCCGACTGAAGCTTTCTTT.

This clone was found once. The chain joins TRBV28 to TRBJ2-1; D is uncertain. The CDR3 contains 12 residues. V was cut by 5 bases and J by 8 bases, with 10 bases left in between. Germline-derived CDR1 and CDR2 are MDHEN and SYDVKM. CDR3 protein: CASSTMLYEQFF. The DNA of the CDR3 is TGTGCCAGCAGTACCATGCTCTATGAGCAGTTCTTC.

This rearrangement joins TRBV6-6 to TRBJ2-1; D possibly uses TRBD1 or TRBD2 (5 bases each). The CDR3 extends over 16 amino acids. Per germline, CDR1 MNHNY and CDR2 SVGAGI (reference sequence). V dropped 7 bases and J dropped 3 bases, with 19 bases sitting between them. As DNA, the CDR3 is TGTGCCAGCACCCCCCGGGGCAGGAGCTACTACAATGAGCAGTTCTTC. Its protein is CASTPRGRSYYNEQFF.

This clone was detected once. One junction end does not reproduce the germline sequence, and a read error may be involved. J is TRBJ2-7 and V is TRBV27, with 7 bases fitting TRBD2. The length of the CDR3 is 12 residues. Germline V lookup: CDR1 MNHEY, CDR2 SMNVEV (reference sequence). For the CDR3, the DNA is TGTGCTAGCACCGGGGGGACCTACGAGCAGTACTTC. Protein product: CASTGGTYEQYF.